The next 5 T cell receptor beta chains were all read from a single sample in a study of long-term antiretroviral therapy in people with HIV. It was version v3.0 of the immunoSEQ assay that was run at survey level. Profiled with immunoSEQ multiplex PCR; TCRdb holds only in-frame clones, not every one. The data show tens of thousands of clones, approximately 80% seen once. Source: unsorted PBMCs, taken 0.1 years before starting antiretroviral therapy. The receptors were sampled from a man in his late teens or twenties with HIV.

This clone was detected once. The V call is TRBV7-9, the J call TRBJ2-1, with TRBD2 matching over 10 bases. CDR3 length: 16 amino acids. The V gene end was trimmed by 6 bases and the J gene end by 7 bases; junction bases not matched to a gene: 12. CDR1 and CDR2 (germline): SEHNR, FQNEAQ (reference sequence). The CDR3 nucleotides are TGTGCCAGCAGACCCTGGCGCTCTAGCGGGAGAAATGAGCAGTTCTTC. Translating gives CASRPWRSSGRNEQFF.

The CDR3 is CAGGAGGDTQYF. DNA for the CDR3: TGTGCCGGGGGCGCGGGGGGGGATACGCAGTATTTT. J is TRBJ2-3 and V is TRBV6-6; 9 bases map to TRBD2. Trimming removed 11 bases from V and 6 bases from J; junction bases left unmatched: 6. Germline CDR1 reads MNHNY; CDR2 reads SVGAGI (reference sequence). The CDR3 extends over 12 amino acids.

The rearrangement uses TRBV7-9 and TRBJ2-1; D ambiguous. Germline CDR1 reads SEHNR; CDR2 reads FQNEAQ (reference sequence). The CDR3 spans 12 residues. Trimming removed 0 bases from V and 8 bases from J, with 5 bases in between. Here the CDR3 DNA reads TGTGCCAGCAGCTTAGCCCGGGATGAGCAGTTCTTC. It yields the protein CASSLARDEQFF.

DNA for the CDR3: TGTGCCAGCTCACCAGGACTATCCAGCTCCTACGAGCAGTACTTC. This sequence encodes CASSPGLSSSYEQYF. J is TRBJ2-7 and V is TRBV18, with a tentative D call TRBD2 (6 bases). There are 15 residues in the CDR3. Trimming removed 2 bases from V and 0 bases from J, with 11 bases in between. CDR1 and CDR2 from the germline V gene are KGHSH and LQKENI.

This chain uses TRBV18 with TRBJ2-5, with 10 positions matching TRBD2. The J call may be mistaken, given a closer DNA end match to TRBJ2-7. The CDR3 consists of 14 residues. Germline V gene sequence: CDR1 KGHSH, CDR2 LQKENI. As DNA, the CDR3 is TGTGCCAGCTCACCACCGGGACTAGCGAACGAGCAGTACTTC. It yields the protein CASSPPGLANEQYF.